This TCR beta chain was obtained from a study of blood T cells in healthy people across ages. Only a few counts were recorded for this clonotype. The antigen is unknown. V gave up 6 bases and J gave up 6 bases; unmatched junction bases: 10. The CDR3 is 15 amino acids. Looked up from germline, CDR1 is DFQATT and CDR2 is SNEGSKA (reference sequence). Whole-study results and caveats: Roughly linear age-related decline in beta diversity appeared, significant by age approximately 40. Whereas aged donors had fewer naive CD4+ cells, long-lived donors had more of them and higher diversity.

A second 7 to 11 cycle PCR used barcoded and J-beta primers. Researchers report that a template-switch adaptor with 12 random nucleotides tagged each cDNA molecule. TCRdb redid the calling of the 5' RACE reads with MiXCR, one entry per CDR3 protein. The sample carries 780,000 or so distinct CDR3 sequences, approximately 55% recorded once. The source is a man older than 75 in good health. V is TRBV20-1 and J is TRBJ2-1; 11 bases are a match to TRBD2. Source material: blood. CDR3: CSARLAGGPGNEQFF. The DNA of the CDR3 is TGCAGTGCCCGTTTAGCGGGAGGGCCCGGCAATGAGCAGTTCTTC.